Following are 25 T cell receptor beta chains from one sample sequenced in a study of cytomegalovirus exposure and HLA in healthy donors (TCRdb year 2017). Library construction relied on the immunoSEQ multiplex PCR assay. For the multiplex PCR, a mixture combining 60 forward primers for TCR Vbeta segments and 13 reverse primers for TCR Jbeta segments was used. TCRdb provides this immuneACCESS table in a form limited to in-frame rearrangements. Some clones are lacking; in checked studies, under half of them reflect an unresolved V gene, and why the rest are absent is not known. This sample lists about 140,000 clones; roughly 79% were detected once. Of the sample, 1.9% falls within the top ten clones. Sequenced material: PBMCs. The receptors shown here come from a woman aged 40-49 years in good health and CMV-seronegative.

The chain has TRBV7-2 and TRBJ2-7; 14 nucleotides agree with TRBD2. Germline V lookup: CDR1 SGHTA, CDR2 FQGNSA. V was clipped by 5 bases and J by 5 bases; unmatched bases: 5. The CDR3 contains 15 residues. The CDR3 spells CASSRLAGGQNEQYF. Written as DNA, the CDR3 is TGTGCCAGCAGCCGACTAGCGGGAGGGCAGAACGAGCAGTACTTC.

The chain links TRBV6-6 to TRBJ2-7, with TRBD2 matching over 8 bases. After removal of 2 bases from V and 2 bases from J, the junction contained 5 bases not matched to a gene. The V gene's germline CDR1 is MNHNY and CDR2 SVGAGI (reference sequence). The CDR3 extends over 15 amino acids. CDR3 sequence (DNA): TGTGCCAGCAGTTACACGGGGACTAGGGCCTACGAGCAGTACTTC. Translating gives CASSYTGTRAYEQYF.

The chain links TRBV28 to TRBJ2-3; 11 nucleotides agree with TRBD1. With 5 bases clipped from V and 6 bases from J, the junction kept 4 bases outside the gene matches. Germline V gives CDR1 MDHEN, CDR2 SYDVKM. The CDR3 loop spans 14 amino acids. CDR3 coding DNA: TGTGCCAGCAGTCAAGGACAGGGGGCGGATACGCAGTATTTT. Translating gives CASSQGQGADTQYF.

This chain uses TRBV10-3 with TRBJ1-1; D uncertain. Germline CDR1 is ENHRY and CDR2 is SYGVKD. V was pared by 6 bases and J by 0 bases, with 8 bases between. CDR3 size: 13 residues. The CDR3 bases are TGTGCCATCAGACCTGAGGTGAACACTGAAGCTTTCTTT. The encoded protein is CAIRPEVNTEAFF.

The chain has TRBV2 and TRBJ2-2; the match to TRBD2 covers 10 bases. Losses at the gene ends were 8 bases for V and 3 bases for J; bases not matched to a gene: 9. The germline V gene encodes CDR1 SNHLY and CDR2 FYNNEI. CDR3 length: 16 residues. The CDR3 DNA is TGTGCCAGCCCGGGTCTGGGGACTAGCGACACCGGGGAGCTGTTTTTT. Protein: CASPGLGTSDTGELFF.

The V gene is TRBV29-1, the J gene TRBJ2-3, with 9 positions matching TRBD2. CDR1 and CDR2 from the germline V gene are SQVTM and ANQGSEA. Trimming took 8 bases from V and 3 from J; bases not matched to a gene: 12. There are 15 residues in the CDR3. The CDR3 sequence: CSPILAGVGTDTQYF. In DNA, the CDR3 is TGCAGCCCCATATTAGCGGGAGTTGGTACAGATACGCAGTATTTT.

Here the CDR3 reads CASRPTSFVGELFF. In DNA form, the CDR3 reads TGCGCCAGCAGGCCGACTAGCTTTGTCGGGGAGCTGTTTTTT. The chain joins TRBV5-1 to TRBJ2-2; 7 bases map to TRBD2. This CDR3 region has 14 residues. CDR1 and CDR2 (germline): SGHRS, YFSETQ. Losses at the gene ends were 5 bases for V and 7 bases for J; bases not matched to a gene: 8.

The CDR3 region has the DNA TGCGCCAGCAGCCTGTCTAGCGGGACTCGAGAGCAGTACTTC. It is translated as CASSLSSGTREQYF. V is TRBV5-1 and J is TRBJ2-7, with 9 bases fitting TRBD2. Germline CDR1 SGHRS, CDR2 YFSETQ. The CDR3 extends over 14 amino acids. Trimming cost V 4 bases and J 7 bases; bases outside gene matches: 9.

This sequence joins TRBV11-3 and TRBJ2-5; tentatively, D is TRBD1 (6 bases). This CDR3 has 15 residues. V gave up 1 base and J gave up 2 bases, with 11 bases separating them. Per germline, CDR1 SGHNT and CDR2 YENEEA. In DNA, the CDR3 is TGTGCCAGCAGCTTAGGTCCAGGGGATCAAGAGACCCAGTACTTC. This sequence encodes CASSLGPGDQETQYF.

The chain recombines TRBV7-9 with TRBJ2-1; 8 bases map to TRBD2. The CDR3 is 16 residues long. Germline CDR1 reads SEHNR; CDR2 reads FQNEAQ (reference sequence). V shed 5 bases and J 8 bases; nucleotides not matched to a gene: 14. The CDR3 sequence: CASSLPPGGSVYEQFF. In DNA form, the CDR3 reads TGTGCCAGCAGCCTCCCCCCGGGAGGGTCGGTCTATGAGCAGTTCTTC.

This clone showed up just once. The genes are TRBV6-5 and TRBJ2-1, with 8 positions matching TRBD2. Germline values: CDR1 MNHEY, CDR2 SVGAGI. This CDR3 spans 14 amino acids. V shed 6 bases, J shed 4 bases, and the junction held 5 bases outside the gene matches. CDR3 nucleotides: TGTGCCAGCAGCGGGACTAGGGGATACAATGAGCAGTTCTTC. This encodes CASSGTRGYNEQFF.

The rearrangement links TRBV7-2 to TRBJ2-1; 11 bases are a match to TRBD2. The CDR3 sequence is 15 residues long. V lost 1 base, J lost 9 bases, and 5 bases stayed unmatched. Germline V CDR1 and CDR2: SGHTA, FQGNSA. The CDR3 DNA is TGTGCCAGCAGCTTAGATCGACTAGCGGGGTCTGAGCAGTTCTTC. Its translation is CASSLDRLAGSEQFF.

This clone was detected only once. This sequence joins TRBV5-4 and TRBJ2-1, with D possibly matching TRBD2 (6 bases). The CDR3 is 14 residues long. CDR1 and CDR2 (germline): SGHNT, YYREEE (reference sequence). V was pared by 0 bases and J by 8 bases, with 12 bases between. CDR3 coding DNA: TGTGCCAGCAGCTTGGGGGCGGGAAGCGATGAGCAGTTCTTC. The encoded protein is CASSLGAGSDEQFF.

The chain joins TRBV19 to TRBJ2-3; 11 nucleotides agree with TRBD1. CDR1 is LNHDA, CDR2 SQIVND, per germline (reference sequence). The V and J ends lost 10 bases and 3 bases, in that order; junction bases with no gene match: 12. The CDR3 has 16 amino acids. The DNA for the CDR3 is TGTGCCACCCGAGGTTACGGGACAGGGGGTACAGATACGCAGTATTTT. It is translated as CATRGYGTGGTDTQYF.

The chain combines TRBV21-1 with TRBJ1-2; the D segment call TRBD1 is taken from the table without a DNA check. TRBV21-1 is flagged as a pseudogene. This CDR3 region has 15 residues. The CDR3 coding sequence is TGTGCCAGCAGTATTGGGACAGACAAGTGCTATGGCTACACCTTC. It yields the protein CASSIGTDKCYGYTF.

The CDR3 here is CATRHREGGFGQPQHF. CDR3 nucleotide sequence: TGTGCCACAAGACACCGGGAGGGGGGCTTCGGGCAGCCCCAGCATTTT. The genes are TRBV28 and TRBJ1-5; possibly TRBD1 for D (6 bases). The CDR3 has 16 amino acids. The germline V and J ends were trimmed by 10 bases and 7 bases, with 26 bases remaining between them. Germline CDR1 is MDHEN and CDR2 is SYDVKM.

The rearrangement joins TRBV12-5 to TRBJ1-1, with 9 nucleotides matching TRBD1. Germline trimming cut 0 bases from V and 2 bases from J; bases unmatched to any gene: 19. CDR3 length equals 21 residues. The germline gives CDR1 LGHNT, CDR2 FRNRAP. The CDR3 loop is CASGLVLGTGPFRRRNTEAFF. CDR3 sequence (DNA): TGTGCTAGTGGTTTGGTACTGGGGACAGGGCCCTTCCGAAGACGAAACACTGAAGCTTTCTTT. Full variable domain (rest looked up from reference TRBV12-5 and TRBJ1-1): DARVTQTPRHKVTEMGQEVTMRCQPILGHNTVFWYRQTMMQGLELLAYFRNRAPLDDSGMPKDRFSAEMPDATLATLKIQPSEPRDSAVYFCASGLVLGTGPFRRRNTEAFFGQGTRLTVV.

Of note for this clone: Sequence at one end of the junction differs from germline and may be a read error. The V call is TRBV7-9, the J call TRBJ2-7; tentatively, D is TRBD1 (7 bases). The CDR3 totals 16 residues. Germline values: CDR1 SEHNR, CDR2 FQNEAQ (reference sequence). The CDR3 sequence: CSSSGDAGTVSHEQYF. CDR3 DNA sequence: TGTTCCAGCAGCGGAGACGCGGGGACAGTTTCTCACGAGCAGTACTTC.

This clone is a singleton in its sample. The CDR3 nucleotides read TGTGCCAGCAGCTTTCTGATGACCACAGGGGAATTTGATGAAGCTTTCTTT. Its translation is CASSFLMTTGEFDEAFF. The chain combines TRBV5-4 with TRBJ1-1; 7 bases fit TRBD1. Per the germline V gene, CDR1 is SGHNT and CDR2 is YYREEE (reference sequence). The ends lost 2 bases at V and 7 bases at J; junction bases unmatched: 17. This CDR3 contains 17 residues.

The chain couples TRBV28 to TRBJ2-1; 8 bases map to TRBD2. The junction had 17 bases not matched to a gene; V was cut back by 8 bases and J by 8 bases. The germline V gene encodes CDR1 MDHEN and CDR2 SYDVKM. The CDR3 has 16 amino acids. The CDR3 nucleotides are TGTGCCAGCCGATCTGGGACTAGAAGTTTCGTCGATGAGCAGTTCTTC. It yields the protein CASRSGTRSFVDEQFF.

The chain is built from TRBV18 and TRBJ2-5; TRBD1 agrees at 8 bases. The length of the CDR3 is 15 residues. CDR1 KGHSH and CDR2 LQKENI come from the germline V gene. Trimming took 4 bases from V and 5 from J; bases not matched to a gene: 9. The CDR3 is CASSLGQGGTETQYF. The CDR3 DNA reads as TGTGCCAGCTCACTTGGACAGGGAGGTACGGAGACCCAGTACTTC.

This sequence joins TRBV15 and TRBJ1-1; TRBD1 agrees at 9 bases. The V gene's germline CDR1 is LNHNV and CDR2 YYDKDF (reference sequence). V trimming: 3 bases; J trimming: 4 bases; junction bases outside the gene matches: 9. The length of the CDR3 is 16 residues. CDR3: CATSSRQGVPPTEAFF. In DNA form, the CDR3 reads TGTGCCACCAGCAGTAGACAGGGGGTACCCCCCACTGAAGCTTTCTTT.

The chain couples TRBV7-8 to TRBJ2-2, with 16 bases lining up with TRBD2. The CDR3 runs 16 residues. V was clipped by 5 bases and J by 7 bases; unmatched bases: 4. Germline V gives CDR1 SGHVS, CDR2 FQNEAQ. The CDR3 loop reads CASSRGLAGGSGELFF. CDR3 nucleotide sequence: TGTGCCAGCAGCCGGGGACTAGCGGGAGGGAGCGGGGAGCTGTTTTTT. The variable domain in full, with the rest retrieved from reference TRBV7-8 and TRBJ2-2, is GAGVSQSPRYKVAKRGQDVALRCDPISGHVSLFWYQQALGQGPEFLTYFQNEAQLDKSGLPSDRFFAERPEGSVSTLKIQRTQQEDSAVYLCASSRGLAGGSGELFFGEGSRLTVL.

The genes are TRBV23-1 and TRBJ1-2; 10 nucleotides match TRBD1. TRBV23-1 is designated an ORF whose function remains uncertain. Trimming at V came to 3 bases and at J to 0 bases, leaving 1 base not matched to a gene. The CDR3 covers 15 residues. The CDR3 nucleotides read TGCGCCAGCAGTCAGGACAGGGGGGCTAACTATGGCTACACCTTC. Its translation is CASSQDRGANYGYTF.

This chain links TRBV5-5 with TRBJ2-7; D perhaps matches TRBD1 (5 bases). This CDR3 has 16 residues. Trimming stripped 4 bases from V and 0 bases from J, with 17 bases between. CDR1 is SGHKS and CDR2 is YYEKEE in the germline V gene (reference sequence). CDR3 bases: TGTGCCAGCAGCCAACAACCCACGGACACCTCCTACGAGCAGTACTTC. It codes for CASSQQPTDTSYEQYF.